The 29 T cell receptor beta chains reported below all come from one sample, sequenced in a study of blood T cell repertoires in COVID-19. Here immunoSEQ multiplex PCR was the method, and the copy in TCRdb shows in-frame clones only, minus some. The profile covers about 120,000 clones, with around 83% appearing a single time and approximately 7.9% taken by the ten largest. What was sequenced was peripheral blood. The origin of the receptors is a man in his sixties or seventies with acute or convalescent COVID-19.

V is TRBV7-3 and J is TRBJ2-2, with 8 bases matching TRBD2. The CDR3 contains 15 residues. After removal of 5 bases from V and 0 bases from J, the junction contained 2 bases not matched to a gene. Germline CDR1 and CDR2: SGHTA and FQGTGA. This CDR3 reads CASSLLAANTGELFF. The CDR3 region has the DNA TGTGCCAGCAGCCTACTAGCGGCGAACACCGGGGAGCTGTTTTTT.

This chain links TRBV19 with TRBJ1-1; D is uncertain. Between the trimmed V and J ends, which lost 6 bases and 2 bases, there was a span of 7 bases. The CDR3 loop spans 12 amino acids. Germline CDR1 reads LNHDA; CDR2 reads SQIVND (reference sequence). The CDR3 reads CASRDLNTEAFF. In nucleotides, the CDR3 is TGTGCCAGTAGGGACTTAAACACTGAAGCTTTCTTT.

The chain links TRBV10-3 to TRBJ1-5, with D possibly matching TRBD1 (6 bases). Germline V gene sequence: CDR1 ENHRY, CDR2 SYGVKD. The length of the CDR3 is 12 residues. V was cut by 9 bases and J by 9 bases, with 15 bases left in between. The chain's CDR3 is CAIRQASGPQHF. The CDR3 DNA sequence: TGTGCCATTCGACAGGCCAGCGGGCCCCAGCATTTT.

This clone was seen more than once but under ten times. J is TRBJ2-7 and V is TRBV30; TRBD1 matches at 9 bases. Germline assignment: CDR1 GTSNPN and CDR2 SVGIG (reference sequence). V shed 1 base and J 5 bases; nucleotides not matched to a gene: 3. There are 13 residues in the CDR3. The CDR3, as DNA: TGTGCCTGGAGTGACGGACAGGGGAACGAGCAGTACTTC. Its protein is CAWSDGQGNEQYF.

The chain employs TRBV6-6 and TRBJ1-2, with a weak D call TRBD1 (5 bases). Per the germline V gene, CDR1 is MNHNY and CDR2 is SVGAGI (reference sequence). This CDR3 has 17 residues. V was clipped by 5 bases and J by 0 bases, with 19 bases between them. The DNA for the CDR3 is TGTGCCAGCAGTCCGACAGATCCCTATAAAGCTAACTATGGCTACACCTTC. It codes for CASSPTDPYKANYGYTF.

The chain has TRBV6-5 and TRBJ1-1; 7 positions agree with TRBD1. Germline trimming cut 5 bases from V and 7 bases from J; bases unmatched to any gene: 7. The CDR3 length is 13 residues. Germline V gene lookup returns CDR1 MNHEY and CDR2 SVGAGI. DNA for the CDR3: TGTGCCAGCAGTCCGAGCGACAGGGTTGAAGCTTTCTTT. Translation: CASSPSDRVEAFF.

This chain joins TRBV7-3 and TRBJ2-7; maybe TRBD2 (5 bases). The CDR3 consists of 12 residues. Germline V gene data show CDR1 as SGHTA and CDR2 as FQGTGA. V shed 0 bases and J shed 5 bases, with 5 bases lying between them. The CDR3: CASSLTGDEQYF. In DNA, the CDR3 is TGTGCCAGCAGCTTAACGGGAGACGAGCAGTACTTC.

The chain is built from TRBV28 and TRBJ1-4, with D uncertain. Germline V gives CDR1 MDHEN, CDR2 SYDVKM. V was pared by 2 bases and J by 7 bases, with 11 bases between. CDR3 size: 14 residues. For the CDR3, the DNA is TGTGCCAGCAGTTTACTCTCAGGAGGTGAAAAACTGTTTTTT. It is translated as CASSLLSGGEKLFF.

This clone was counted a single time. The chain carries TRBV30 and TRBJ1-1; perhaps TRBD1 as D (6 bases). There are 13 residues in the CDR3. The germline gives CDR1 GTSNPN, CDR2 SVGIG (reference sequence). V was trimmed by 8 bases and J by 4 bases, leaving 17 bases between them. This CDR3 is CARKAGAGTEAFF. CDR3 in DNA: TGTGCCCGGAAGGCGGGGGCTGGCACTGAAGCTTTCTTT.

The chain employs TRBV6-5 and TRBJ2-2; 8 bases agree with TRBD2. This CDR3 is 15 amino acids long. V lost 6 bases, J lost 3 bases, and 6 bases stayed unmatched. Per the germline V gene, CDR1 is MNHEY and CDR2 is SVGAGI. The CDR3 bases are TGTGCCAGCAGATCCCCGGGACTAGACACCGGGGAGCTGTTTTTT. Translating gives CASRSPGLDTGELFF.

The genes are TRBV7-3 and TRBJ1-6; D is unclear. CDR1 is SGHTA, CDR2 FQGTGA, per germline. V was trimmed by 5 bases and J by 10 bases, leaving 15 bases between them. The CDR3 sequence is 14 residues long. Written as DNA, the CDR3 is TGTGCCAGCAGCGGAGAGTTCGGATACTCACCCCTCCACTTT. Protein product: CASSGEFGYSPLHF.

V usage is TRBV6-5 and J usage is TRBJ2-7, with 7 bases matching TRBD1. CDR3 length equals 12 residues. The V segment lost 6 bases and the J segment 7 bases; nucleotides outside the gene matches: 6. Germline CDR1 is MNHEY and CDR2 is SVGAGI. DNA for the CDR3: TGTGCCAGCAGCTGGGACAGCTCTGAGCAGTACTTC. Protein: CASSWDSSEQYF.

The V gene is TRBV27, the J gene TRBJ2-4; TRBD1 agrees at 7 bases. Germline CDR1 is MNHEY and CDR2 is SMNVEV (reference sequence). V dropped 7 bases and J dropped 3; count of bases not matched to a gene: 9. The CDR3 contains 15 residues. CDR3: CASTKLDRVKNIQYF. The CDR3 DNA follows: TGTGCCAGCACAAAACTAGACAGGGTCAAAAACATTCAGTACTTC.

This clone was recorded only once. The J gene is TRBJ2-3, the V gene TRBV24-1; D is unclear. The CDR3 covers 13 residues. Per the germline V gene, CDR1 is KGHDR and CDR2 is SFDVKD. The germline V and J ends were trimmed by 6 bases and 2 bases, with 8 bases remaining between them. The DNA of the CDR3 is TGTGCCACCAGTCCCCCTTCCACAGATACGCAGTATTTT. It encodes CATSPPSTDTQYF.

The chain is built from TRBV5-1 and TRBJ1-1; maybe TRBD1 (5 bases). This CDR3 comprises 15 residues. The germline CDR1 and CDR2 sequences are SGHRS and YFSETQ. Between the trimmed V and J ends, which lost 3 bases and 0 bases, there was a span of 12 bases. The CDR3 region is CASSSEPGVNTEAFF. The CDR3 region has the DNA TGCGCCAGCAGCTCGGAGCCGGGGGTGAACACTGAAGCTTTCTTT.

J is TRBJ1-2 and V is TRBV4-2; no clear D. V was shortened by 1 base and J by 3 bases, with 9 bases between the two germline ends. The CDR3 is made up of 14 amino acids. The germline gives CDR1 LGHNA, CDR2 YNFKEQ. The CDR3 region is CASSQGNRDYGYTF. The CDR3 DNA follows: TGTGCCAGCAGCCAAGGTAACAGAGACTATGGCTACACCTTC.

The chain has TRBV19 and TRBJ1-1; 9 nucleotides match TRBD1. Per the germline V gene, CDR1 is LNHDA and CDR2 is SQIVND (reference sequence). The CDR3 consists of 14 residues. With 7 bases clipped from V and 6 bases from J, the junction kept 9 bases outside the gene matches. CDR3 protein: CASKVRDRDSEAFF. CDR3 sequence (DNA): TGTGCCAGTAAAGTCCGGGACAGGGATTCTGAAGCTTTCTTT.

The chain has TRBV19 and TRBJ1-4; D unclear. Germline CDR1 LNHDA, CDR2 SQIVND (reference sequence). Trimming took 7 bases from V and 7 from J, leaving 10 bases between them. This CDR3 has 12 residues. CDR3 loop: CASIGSSEKLFF. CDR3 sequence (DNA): TGTGCCAGTATCGGGAGTAGTGAAAAACTGTTTTTT.

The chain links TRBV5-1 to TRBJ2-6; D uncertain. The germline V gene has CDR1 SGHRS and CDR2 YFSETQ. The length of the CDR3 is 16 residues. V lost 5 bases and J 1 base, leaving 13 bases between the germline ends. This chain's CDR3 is CASSPEARSGANVLTF. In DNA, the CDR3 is TGCGCCAGCAGTCCCGAAGCCAGGTCTGGGGCCAACGTCCTGACTTTC. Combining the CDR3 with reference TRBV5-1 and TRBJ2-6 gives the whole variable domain KAGVTQTPRYLIKTRGQQVTLSCSPISGHRSVSWYQQTPGQGLQFLFEYFSETQRNKGNFPGRFSGRQFSNSRSEMNVSTLELGDSALYLCASSPEARSGANVLTFGAGSRLTVL.

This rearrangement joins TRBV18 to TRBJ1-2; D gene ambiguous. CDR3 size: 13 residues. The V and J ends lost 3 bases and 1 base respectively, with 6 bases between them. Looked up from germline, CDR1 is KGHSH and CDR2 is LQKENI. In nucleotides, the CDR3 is TGTGCCAGCTCACCGGGCATTAACTATGGCTACACCTTC. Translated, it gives CASSPGINYGYTF.

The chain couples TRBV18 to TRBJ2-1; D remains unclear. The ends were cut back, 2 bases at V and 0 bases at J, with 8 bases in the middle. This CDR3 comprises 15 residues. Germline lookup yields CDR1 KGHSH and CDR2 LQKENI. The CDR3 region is CASSPETHSYNEQFF. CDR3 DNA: TGTGCCAGCTCACCAGAGACTCACTCCTACAATGAGCAGTTCTTC.

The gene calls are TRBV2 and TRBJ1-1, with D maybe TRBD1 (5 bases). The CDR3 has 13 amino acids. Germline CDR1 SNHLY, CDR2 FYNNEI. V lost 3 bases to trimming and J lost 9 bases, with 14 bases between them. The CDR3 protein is CASSEGGILQAFF. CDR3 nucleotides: TGTGCCAGCAGTGAGGGGGGGATCCTTCAAGCTTTCTTT.

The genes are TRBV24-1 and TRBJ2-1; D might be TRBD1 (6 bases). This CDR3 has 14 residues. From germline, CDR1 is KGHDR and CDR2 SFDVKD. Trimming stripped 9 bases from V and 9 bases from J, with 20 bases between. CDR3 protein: CATSRSGANGEQFF. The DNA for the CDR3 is TGTGCCACCTCTCGTTCAGGGGCTAATGGTGAGCAGTTCTTC.

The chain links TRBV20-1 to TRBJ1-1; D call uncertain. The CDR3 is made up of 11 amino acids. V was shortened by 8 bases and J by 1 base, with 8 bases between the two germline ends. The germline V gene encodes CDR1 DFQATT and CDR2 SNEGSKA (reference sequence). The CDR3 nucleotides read TGCAGTAGTCGACAGAACACTGAAGCTTTCTTT. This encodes CSSRQNTEAFF.

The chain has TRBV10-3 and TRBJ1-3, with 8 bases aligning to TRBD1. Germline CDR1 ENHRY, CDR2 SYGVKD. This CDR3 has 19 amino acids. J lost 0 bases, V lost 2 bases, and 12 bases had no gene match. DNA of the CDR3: TGTGCCATCAGTGAGGGGCCTTTGACAGGGGCCCACTCTGGAAACACCATATATTTT. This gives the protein CAISEGPLTGAHSGNTIYF.

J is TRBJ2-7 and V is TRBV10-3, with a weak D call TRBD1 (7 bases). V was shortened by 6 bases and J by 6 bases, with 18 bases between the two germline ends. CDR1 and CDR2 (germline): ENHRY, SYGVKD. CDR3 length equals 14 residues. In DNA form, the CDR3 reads TGTGCCATCAGACCCGGGACAGCTAGCGTCGAGCAGTACTTC. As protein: CAIRPGTASVEQYF.

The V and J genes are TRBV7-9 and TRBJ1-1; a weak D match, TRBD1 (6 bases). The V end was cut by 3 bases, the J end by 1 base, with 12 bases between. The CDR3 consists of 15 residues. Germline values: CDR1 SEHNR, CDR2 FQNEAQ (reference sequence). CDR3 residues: CASSLGGQRNTEAFF. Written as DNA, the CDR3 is TGTGCCAGCAGCTTGGGCGGACAGAGGAACACTGAAGCTTTCTTT. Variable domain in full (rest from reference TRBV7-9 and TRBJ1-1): DTGVSQNPRHKITKRGQNVTFRCDPISEHNRLYWYRQTLGQGPEFLTYFQNEAQLEKSRLLSDRFSAERPKGSFSTLEIQRTEQGDSAMYLCASSLGGQRNTEAFFGQGTRLTVV.

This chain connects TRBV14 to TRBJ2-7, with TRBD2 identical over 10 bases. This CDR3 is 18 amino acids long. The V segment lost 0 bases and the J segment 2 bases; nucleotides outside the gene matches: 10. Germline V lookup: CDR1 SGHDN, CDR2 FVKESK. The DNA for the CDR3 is TGTGCCAGCAGCCAAGATCCCCGGACTAGCGGATTCGCCTACGAGCAGTACTTC. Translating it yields CASSQDPRTSGFAYEQYF.

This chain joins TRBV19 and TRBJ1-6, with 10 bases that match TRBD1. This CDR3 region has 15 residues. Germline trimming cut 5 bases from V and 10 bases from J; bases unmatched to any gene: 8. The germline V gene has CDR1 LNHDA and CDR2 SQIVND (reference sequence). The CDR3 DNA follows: TGTGCCAGTAGTCCCCGGACAGGGGGAAAATCACCCCTCCACTTT. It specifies CASSPRTGGKSPLHF.